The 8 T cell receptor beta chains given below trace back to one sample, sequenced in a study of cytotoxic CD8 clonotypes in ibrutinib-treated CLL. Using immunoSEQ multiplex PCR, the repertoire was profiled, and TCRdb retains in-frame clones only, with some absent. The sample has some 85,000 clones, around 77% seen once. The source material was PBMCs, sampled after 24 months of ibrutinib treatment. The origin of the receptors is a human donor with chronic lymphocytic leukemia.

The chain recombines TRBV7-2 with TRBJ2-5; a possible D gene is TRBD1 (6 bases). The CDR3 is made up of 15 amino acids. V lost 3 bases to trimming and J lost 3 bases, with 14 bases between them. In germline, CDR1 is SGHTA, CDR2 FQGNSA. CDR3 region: CASSFIRPGEETQYF. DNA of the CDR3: TGTGCCAGCAGCTTTATACGCCCAGGGGAAGAGACCCAGTACTTC.

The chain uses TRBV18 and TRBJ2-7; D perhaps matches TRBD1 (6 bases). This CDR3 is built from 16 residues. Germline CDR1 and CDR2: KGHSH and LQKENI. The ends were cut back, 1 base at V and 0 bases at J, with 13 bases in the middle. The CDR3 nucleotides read TGTGCCAGCTCACCACTTGACAGGAAACGCTCCTACGAGCAGTACTTC. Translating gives CASSPLDRKRSYEQYF.

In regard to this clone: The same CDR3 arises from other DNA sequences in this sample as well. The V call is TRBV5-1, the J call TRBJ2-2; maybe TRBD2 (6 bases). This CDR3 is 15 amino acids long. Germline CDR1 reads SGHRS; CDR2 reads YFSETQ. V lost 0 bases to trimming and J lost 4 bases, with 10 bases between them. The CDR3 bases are TGCGCCAGCAGCTTGGGTCAGGGAGGCACCGGGGAGCTGTTTTTT. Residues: CASSLGQGGTGELFF.

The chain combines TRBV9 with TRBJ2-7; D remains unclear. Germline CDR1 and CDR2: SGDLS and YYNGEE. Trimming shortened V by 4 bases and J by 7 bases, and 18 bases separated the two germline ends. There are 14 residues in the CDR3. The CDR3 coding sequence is TGTGCCAGCAGCCCCACCAGAGAGATGTGGGAGCAGTACTTC. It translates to CASSPTREMWEQYF.

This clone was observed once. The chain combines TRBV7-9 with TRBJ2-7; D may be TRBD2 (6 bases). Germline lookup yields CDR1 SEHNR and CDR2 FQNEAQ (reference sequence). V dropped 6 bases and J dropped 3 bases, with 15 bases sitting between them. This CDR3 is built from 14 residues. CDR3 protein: CASRGIGDFYEQYF. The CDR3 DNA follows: TGTGCCAGCAGGGGGATTGGGGACTTCTACGAGCAGTACTTC.

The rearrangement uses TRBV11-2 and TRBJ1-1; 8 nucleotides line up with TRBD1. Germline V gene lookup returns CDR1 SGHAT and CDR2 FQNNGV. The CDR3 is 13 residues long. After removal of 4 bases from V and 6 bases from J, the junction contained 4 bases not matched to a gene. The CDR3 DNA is TGTGCCAGCAGCTATCGGGGACAGGCTGAAGCTTTCTTT. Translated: CASSYRGQAEAFF.

As DNA, the CDR3 is TGTGCCAGCAGCTCGGGAATAAATGAAAAACTGTTTTTT. It yields the protein CASSSGINEKLFF. The rearrangement uses TRBV5-4 and TRBJ1-4, with unresolved D. CDR1 and CDR2 (germline): SGHNT, YYREEE (reference sequence). The CDR3 has 13 residues. The V gene lost 3 bases and the J gene lost 5 bases, with 8 bases spanning the gap.

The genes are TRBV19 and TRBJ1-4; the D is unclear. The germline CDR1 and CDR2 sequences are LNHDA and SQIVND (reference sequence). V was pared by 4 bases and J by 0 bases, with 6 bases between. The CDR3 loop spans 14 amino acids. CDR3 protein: CASSSSATNEKLFF. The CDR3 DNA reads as TGTGCCAGTAGTAGCTCAGCAACTAATGAAAAACTGTTTTTT.